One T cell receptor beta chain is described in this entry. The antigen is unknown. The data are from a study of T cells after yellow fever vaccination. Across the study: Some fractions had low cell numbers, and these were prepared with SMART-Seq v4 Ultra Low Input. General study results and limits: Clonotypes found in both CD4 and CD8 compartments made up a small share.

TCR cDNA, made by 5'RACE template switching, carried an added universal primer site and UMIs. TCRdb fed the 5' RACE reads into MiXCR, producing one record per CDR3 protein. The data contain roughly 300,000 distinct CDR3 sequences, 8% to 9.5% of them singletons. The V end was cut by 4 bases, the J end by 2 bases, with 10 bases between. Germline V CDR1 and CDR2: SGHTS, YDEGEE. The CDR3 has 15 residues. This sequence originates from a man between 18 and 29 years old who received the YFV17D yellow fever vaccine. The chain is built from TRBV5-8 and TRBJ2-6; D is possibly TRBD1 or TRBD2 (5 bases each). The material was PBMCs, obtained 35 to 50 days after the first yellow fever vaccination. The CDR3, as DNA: TGTGCCAGCAGCGTAAGGGACCCTGGGGCCAACGTCCTGACTTTC. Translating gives CASSVRDPGANVLTF.